These 15 T cell receptor beta chains originate from one sample sequenced in a study of technical replicates of blood from a few donors. Profiling relied on immunoSEQ multiplex PCR, and the TCRdb table lists in-frame clones only, not all of them. The sample contains 70,000 to 80,000 clones, 92% of which appear only once. Sequences were obtained from T cells isolated from PBMCs. These receptors came from a human donor in good health.

This chain joins TRBV6-5 and TRBJ1-2; tentative D call: TRBD1 (5 bases). This CDR3 region has 14 residues. Germline V gene lookup returns CDR1 MNHEY and CDR2 SVGAGI. The germline V and J ends were trimmed by 6 bases and 5 bases, with 16 bases remaining between them. The CDR3 DNA follows: TGTGCCAGCAGCCTACGACAGATCTCATATGGCTACACCTTC. Its protein is CASSLRQISYGYTF.

The CDR3 here is CAWSERTLSYNEQFF. The CDR3, as DNA: TGTGCCTGGAGTGAGCGAACCCTATCCTACAATGAGCAGTTCTTC. The chain employs TRBV30 and TRBJ2-1, with no clear D. V was trimmed by 1 base and J by 1 base, leaving 11 bases between them. This CDR3 has 15 amino acids. Germline V gene data show CDR1 as GTSNPN and CDR2 as SVGIG (reference sequence).

V is TRBV11-2 and J is TRBJ1-1; 9 bases line up with TRBD1. The CDR3 contains 14 residues. Germline loops: CDR1 SGHAT, CDR2 FQNNGV. V was pared by 4 bases and J by 7 bases, with 7 bases of the junction left unmatched. CDR3 DNA: TGTGCCAGCAGCTCGGAGGGACAGGGTAGTGAAGCTTTCTTT. This sequence encodes CASSSEGQGSEAFF.

This chain links TRBV20-1 with TRBJ2-5; D is undetermined. Germline lookup yields CDR1 DFQATT and CDR2 SNEGSKA (reference sequence). Trimming took 3 bases from V and 1 from J, leaving 3 bases between them. This CDR3 comprises 11 residues. Here the CDR3 DNA reads TGCAGTGCTAGCGGCCAAGAGACCCAGTACTTC. Translated: CSASGQETQYF.

This chain joins TRBV4-2 and TRBJ1-4; 8 positions agree with TRBD1. J lost 8 bases, V lost 2 bases, and 7 bases had no gene match. Germline V gene lookup returns CDR1 LGHNA and CDR2 YNFKEQ. The CDR3 length is 15 residues. In nucleotides, the CDR3 is TGTGCCAGCAGCCAAATCGACAGGGGAGGAGAAAAACTGTTTTTT. Translation: CASSQIDRGGEKLFF.

V usage is TRBV27 and J usage is TRBJ1-1; the D is unclear. Trimming cost V 4 bases and J 1 base, with 7 bases left between them. CDR1 is MNHEY, CDR2 SMNVEV, per germline (reference sequence). The CDR3 has 13 amino acids. The CDR3 loop reads CASSYRGNTEAFF. CDR3 DNA: TGTGCCAGCAGTTATCGGGGGAACACTGAAGCTTTCTTT.

The V call is TRBV9, the J call TRBJ2-1; 7 bases map to TRBD2. CDR1 is SGDLS, CDR2 YYNGEE, per germline. The CDR3 has 16 residues. V shed 0 bases and J 8 bases; nucleotides not matched to a gene: 11. The CDR3 sequence: CASSVEGNGRTHEQFF. The CDR3 DNA reads as TGTGCCAGCAGCGTAGAGGGAAACGGGAGGACCCATGAGCAGTTCTTC.

V and J are TRBV30 and TRBJ2-7; D is possibly TRBD1 (5 bases). From germline, CDR1 is GTSNPN and CDR2 SVGIG (reference sequence). The CDR3 spans 14 residues. V was pared by 0 bases and J by 2 bases, with 11 bases between. This CDR3 is CAWSVQVRPYEQYF. The DNA for the CDR3 is TGTGCCTGGAGTGTACAGGTACGGCCCTACGAGCAGTACTTC. Full variable domain (outside the CDR3, taken from reference TRBV30 and TRBJ2-7): SQTIHQWPATLVQPVGSPLSLECTVEGTSNPNLYWYRQAAGRGLQLLFYSVGIGQISSEVPQNLSASRPQDRQFILSSKKLLLSDSGFYLCAWSVQVRPYEQYFGPGTRLTVT.

This clone occurred a few times. The V gene is TRBV30, the J gene TRBJ1-5; D ambiguous. Per germline, CDR1 GTSNPN and CDR2 SVGIG (reference sequence). This CDR3 is 14 amino acids long. V gave up 2 bases and J gave up 5 bases, with 13 bases separating them. In DNA, the CDR3 is TGTGCCTGGAGTCTAGAGGCCGCCTATCAGCCCCAGCATTTT. Amino acid sequence: CAWSLEAAYQPQHF.

The genes are TRBV4-3 and TRBJ2-3; 7 bases agree with TRBD2. Germline V gene lookup returns CDR1 LGHNA and CDR2 YSLEER. The CDR3 is 16 residues long. V trimming: 3 bases; J trimming: 4 bases; junction bases outside the gene matches: 10. As DNA, the CDR3 is TGCGCCAGCAGCCATCATACGGGAGGAGGCGCAGATACGCAGTATTTT. Its protein product is CASSHHTGGGADTQYF.

This rearrangement joins TRBV7-3 to TRBJ1-2; a weak D match, TRBD1 (6 bases). Per the germline V gene, CDR1 is SGHTA and CDR2 is FQGTGA. This CDR3 spans 13 amino acids. Between the trimmed V and J ends, which lost 1 base and 6 bases, there was a span of 9 bases. The CDR3 reads CASSLRTANGYTF. CDR3 in DNA: TGTGCCAGCAGCTTAAGGACAGCGAATGGCTACACCTTC. Using reference TRBV7-3 and TRBJ1-2 for the parts outside the CDR3, the full variable domain is GAGVSQTPSNKVTEKGKYVELRCDPISGHTALYWYRQSLGQGPEFLIYFQGTGAADDSGLPNDRFFAVRPEGSVSTLKIQRTERGDSAVYLCASSLRTANGYTFGSGTRLTVV.

The rearrangement links TRBV27 to TRBJ1-5, with D uncertain. Trimming removed 0 bases at V and 6 bases at J, with 6 bases between. CDR1 and CDR2 from the germline V gene are MNHEY and SMNVEV (reference sequence). CDR3 length equals 13 residues. The CDR3 DNA follows: TGTGCCAGCAGTTTATCAACATCTCAGCCCCAGCATTTT. Amino acids: CASSLSTSQPQHF.

The chain has TRBV7-8 and TRBJ1-1; D gene unclear. V shed 1 base and J shed 11 bases, with 14 bases lying between them. This CDR3 comprises 13 residues. CDR1 is SGHVS, CDR2 FQNEAQ, per germline. This CDR3 reads CASSLVGGPMAFF. For the CDR3, the DNA is TGTGCCAGCAGCTTAGTAGGCGGGCCGATGGCTTTCTTT. Complete variable domain (other parts from reference TRBV7-8 and TRBJ1-1): GAGVSQSPRYKVAKRGQDVALRCDPISGHVSLFWYQQALGQGPEFLTYFQNEAQLDKSGLPSDRFFAERPEGSVSTLKIQRTQQEDSAVYLCASSLVGGPMAFFGQGTRLTVV.

The chain recombines TRBV2 with TRBJ2-7, with D maybe TRBD1 (6 bases). Germline V gives CDR1 SNHLY, CDR2 FYNNEI. Trimming cost V 4 bases and J 0 bases, with 13 bases left between them. The CDR3 is 15 amino acids. CDR3 sequence reads: CASSGGHSSSYEQYF. The DNA of the CDR3 is TGTGCCAGCAGTGGGGGACACTCGAGCTCCTACGAGCAGTACTTC.

J is TRBJ2-1 and V is TRBV9, with a possible D match to TRBD1 (6 bases). CDR3 length: 16 residues. Germline CDR1 and CDR2: SGDLS and YYNGEE. V gave up 4 bases and J gave up 9 bases, with 23 bases separating them. For the CDR3, the DNA is TGTGCCAGCAGCACTTCCCGGGACAATGGAGGAGTTGAGCAGTTCTTC. It codes for CASSTSRDNGGVEQFF.